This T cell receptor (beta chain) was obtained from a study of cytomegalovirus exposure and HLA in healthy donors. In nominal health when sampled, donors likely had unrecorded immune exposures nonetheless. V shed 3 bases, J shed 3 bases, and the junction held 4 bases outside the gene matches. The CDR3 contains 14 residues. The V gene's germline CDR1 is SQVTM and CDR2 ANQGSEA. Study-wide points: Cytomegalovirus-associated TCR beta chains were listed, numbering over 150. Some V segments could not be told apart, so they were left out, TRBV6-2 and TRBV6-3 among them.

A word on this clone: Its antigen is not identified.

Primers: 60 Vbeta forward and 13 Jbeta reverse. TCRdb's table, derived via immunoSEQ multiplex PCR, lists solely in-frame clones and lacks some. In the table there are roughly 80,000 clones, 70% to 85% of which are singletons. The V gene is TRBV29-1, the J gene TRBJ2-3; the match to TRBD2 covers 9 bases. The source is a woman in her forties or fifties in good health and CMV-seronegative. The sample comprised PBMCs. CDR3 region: CSVEGAGGTDTQYF. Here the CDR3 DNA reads TGCAGCGTTGAGGGGGCGGGAGGGACAGATACGCAGTATTTT.